These 5 T cell receptor beta chains were sequenced from one sample in a study of OX40 agonist ivuxolimab in advanced cancers. Repertoires were generated with immunoSEQ multiplex PCR, while TCRdb's copy carries only in-frame clones and drops some. This sample yields over 50,000 clones, of which approximately 90% are seen a single time; roughly 21% belongs to the top ten. The sample here was CD4+ or CD8+ T cells sorted from blood, taken in a trial of the OX40 agonist ivuxolimab. Receptors originate from an adult with an advanced solid tumor such as melanoma, head and neck, liver or kidney cancer.

The chain employs TRBV5-6 and TRBJ2-7; TRBD1 matches 7 bases. The CDR3 sequence is 17 residues long. V trimming: 2 bases; J trimming: 2 bases; junction bases outside the gene matches: 13. The germline V gene encodes CDR1 SGHDT and CDR2 YYEEEE. The CDR3 DNA follows: TGTGCCAGCAGCTTAACCCCATACTACAGGGGTGCCTACGAGCAGTACTTC. This codes for CASSLTPYYRGAYEQYF.

This chain uses TRBV4-2 with TRBJ2-5; no firm D call. V dropped 1 base and J dropped 2 bases, with 11 bases sitting between them. This CDR3 has 15 amino acids. Per germline, CDR1 LGHNA and CDR2 YNFKEQ. The DNA of the CDR3 is TGTGCCAGCAGCCAAGGAGACTCCTCACAAGAGACCCAGTACTTC. This gives the protein CASSQGDSSQETQYF.

The rearrangement joins TRBV30 to TRBJ1-5; D is uncertain. CDR3 length equals 14 residues. CDR1 and CDR2 from the germline V gene are GTSNPN and SVGIG (reference sequence). V lost 2 bases and J 1 base, leaving 9 bases between the germline ends. CDR3 sequence: CAWSLVGSNQPQHF. DNA for the CDR3: TGTGCCTGGAGTCTGGTCGGGAGCAATCAGCCCCAGCATTTT.

This clone has just one count. The J gene is TRBJ2-6, the V gene TRBV4-3; TRBD1 might be the D (7 bases). Germline V gene data show CDR1 as LGHNA and CDR2 as YSLEER. The germline V and J ends were trimmed by 1 base and 3 bases, with 19 bases remaining between them. The CDR3 consists of 19 residues. CDR3 amino acids: CASSQGAGGRLDGANVLTF. As DNA, the CDR3 is TGCGCCAGCAGCCAAGGGGCAGGGGGGCGCTTAGATGGGGCCAACGTCCTGACTTTC.

The rearrangement joins TRBV14 to TRBJ1-1, with 8 bases matching TRBD1. The CDR3 runs 15 residues. V dropped 1 base and J dropped 4; count of bases not matched to a gene: 5. The germline CDR1 and CDR2 sequences are SGHDN and FVKESK. CDR3: CASSQAGGRGTEAFF. The CDR3 DNA follows: TGTGCCAGCAGCCAAGCAGGGGGCCGGGGCACTGAAGCTTTCTTT. Full variable domain (missing parts from reference TRBV14 and TRBJ1-1): EAGVTQFPSHSVIEKGQTVTLRCDPISGHDNLYWYRRVMGKEIKFLLHFVKESKQDESGMPNNRFLAERTGGTYSTLKVQPAELEDSGVYFCASSQAGGRGTEAFFGQGTRLTVV.